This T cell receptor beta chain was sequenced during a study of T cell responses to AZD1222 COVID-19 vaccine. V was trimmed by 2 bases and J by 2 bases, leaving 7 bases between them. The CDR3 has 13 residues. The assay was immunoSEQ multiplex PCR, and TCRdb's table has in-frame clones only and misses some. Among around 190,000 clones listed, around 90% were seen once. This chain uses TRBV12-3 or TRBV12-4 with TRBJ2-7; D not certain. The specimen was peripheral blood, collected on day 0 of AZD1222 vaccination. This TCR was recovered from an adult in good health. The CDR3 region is CASSLHSTYEQYF. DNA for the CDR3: TGTGCCAGCAGTTTACACAGTACCTACGAGCAGTACTTC.